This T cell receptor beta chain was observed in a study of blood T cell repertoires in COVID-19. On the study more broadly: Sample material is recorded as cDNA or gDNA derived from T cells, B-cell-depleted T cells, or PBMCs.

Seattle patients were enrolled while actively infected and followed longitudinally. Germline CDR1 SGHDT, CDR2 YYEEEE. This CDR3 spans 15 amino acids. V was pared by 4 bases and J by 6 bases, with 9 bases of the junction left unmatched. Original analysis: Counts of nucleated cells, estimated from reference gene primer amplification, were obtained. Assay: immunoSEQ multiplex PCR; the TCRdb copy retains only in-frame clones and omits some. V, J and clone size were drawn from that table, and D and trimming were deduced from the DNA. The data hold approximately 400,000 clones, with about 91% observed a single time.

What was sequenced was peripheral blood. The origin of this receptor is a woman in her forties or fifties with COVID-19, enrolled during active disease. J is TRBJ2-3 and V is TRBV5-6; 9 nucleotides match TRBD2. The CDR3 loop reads CASSPARGGVDTQYF. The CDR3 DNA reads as TGTGCCAGCAGCCCGGCGCGGGGGGGTGTGGATACGCAGTATTTT.